The following is a TCR beta chain sequence with its context. This entry is derived from a study of blood T cells in healthy people across ages. CDR3 length: 12 residues. Germline CDR1 SNHLY, CDR2 FYNNEI. The germline V and J ends were trimmed by 11 bases and 7 bases, with 12 bases remaining between them. Through a sample-barcoded 5' primer and a J-beta primer mix, a second PCR was run for about 6 to 11 cycles. TCRdb re-derived calls from the 5' RACE reads in MiXCR, one entry per CDR3 protein. The sample consists of approximately 400,000 distinct CDR3 sequences, over 45% of them appearing once. The sequenced sample consisted of blood. The TCR originated in a man in his fifties or sixties in good health. The chain couples TRBV2 to TRBJ1-6, with a possible D match to TRBD1 (5 bases). Here the CDR3 DNA reads TGTGCCGGCACAGGCGGGAATTCACCCCTCCACTTT. Translating it yields CAGTGGNSPLHF.